This TCR beta chain came from a study of CD8 T cells in Susac syndrome. Sequencing targeted TCR beta in blood CD8+ and CD4+ T cells. Treatment-naive patients with stable or active relapsing-remitting disease were the multiple sclerosis controls. TEMRA cells were enriched by FACS, while CD8+ and CD4+ T cells were obtained through a negative isolation that was performed magnetically. Roughly 0.45 to 1 ug RNA was reverse transcribed with random hexamers. It was immunoSEQ multiplex PCR that amplified TCR beta CDR3 across 54 Vbeta and 13 Jbeta. TCRdb re-derived calls from the immunoSEQ multiplex PCR reads in MiXCR, one entry per CDR3 protein. The sample contains about 210,000 distinct CDR3 sequences, about 96% of which appear only once. Germline V gene data show CDR1 as SQVTM and CDR2 as ANQGSEA. The CDR3 is 14 residues long. V was cut by 5 bases and J by 1 base, with 11 bases left in between.

V gene TRBV29-1 combines with J gene TRBJ2-2; a weak D match, TRBD2 (5 bases). The sequence derives from a human donor with multiple sclerosis. The sequencing sample was made of CD4+ T cells from PBMCs. CDR3 region: CSVSTNVNTGELFF. Written as DNA, the CDR3 is TGCAGCGTTTCGACTAACGTGAACACCGGGGAGCTGTTTTTT.